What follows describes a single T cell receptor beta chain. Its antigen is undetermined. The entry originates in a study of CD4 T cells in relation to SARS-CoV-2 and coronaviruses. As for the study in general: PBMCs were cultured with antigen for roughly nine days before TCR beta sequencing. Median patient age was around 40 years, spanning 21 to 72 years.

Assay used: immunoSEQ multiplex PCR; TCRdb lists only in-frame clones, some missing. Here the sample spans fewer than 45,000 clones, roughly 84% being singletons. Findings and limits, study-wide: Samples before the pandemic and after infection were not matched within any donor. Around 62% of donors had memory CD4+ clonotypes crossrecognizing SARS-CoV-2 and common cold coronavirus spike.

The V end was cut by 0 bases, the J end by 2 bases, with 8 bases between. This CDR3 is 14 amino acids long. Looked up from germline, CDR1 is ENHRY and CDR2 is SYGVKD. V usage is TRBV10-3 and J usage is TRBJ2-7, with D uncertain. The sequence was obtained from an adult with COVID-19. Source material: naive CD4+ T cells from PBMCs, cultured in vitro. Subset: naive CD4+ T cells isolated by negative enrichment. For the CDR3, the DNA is TGTGCCATCAGTGAGTCGACCATTCCCTACGAGCAGTACTTC. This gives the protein CAISESTIPYEQYF.